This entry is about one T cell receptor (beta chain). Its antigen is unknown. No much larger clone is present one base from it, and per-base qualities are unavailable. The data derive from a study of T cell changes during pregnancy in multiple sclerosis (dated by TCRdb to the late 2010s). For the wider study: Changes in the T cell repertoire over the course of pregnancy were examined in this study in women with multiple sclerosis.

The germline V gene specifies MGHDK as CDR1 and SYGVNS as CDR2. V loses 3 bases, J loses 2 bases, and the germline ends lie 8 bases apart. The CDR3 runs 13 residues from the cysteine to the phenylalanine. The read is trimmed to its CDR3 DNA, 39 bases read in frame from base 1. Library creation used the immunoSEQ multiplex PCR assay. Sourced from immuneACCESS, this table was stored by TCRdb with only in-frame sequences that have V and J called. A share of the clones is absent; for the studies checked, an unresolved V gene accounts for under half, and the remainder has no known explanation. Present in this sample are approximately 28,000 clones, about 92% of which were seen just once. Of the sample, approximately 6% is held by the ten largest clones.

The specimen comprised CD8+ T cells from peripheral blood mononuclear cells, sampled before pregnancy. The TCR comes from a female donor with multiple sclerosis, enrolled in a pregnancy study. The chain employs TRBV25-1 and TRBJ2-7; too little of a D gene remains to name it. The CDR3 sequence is CASSDAQTYEQYF. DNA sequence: TGTGCCAGCAGTGATGCACAGACCTACGAGCAGTACTTC.